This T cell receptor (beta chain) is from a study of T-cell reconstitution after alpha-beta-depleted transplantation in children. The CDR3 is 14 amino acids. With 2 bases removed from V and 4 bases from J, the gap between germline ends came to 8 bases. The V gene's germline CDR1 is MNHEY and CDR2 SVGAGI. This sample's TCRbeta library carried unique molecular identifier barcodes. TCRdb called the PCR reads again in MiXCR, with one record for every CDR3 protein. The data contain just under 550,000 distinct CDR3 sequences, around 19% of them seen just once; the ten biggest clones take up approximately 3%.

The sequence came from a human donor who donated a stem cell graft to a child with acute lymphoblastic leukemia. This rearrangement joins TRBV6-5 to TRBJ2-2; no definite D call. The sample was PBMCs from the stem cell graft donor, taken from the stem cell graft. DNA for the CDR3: TGTGCCAGCAGTTACACACAACGCACCGGGGAGCTGTTTTTT. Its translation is CASSYTQRTGELFF.